This T cell receptor (beta chain) derives from a study of identical twins. Carrying unique molecular identifiers, the cDNA also gained a universal primer site through template switching. TCRdb ran MiXCR on the 5' RACE reads and lists one entry per CDR3 protein. The sample lists approximately 890,000 distinct CDR3 sequences; 9% to 15% were seen once. Germline CDR1 reads MGHRA; CDR2 reads YSYEKL. The ends were cut back, 2 bases at V and 4 bases at J, with 14 bases in the middle. This CDR3 is 16 amino acids long. Broader study findings: There is a chance that invariant MAIT and iNKT cells partially muddied zero-insertion analyses. Within monozygotic twins, out-of-frame TCR alpha sharing was underestimated by the models.

A note on this clonotype: The antigen is not known.

A further study also used this sample, focusing on yellow fever vaccine responses in identical twins. That study reports: Reportedly, twins showed a vaccine T cell response that looked partly convergent and partly personalized.

Sequences were obtained from PBMCs. The sequence was obtained from a woman aged 18-29 years in good health. The V and J genes are TRBV4-1 and TRBJ2-2; D possibly corresponds to TRBD1 (6 bases). CDR3 DNA: TGCGCCAGCAGCCAATGGACAGTAGAAGTCACCGGGGAGCTGTTTTTT. Translated: CASSQWTVEVTGELFF.